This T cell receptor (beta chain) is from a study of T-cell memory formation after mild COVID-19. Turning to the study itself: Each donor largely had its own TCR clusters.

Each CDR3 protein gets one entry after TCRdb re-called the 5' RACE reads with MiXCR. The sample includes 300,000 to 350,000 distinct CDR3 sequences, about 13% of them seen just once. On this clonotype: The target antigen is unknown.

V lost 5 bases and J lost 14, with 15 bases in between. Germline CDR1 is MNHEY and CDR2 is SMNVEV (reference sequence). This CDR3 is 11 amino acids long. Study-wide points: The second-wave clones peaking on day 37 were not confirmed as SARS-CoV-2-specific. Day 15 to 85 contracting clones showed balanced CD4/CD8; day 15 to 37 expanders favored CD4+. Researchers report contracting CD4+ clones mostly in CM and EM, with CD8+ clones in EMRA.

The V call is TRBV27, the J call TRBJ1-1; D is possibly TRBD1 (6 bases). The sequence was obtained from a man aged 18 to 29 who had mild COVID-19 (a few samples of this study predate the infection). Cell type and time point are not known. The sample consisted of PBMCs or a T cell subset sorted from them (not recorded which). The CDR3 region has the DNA TGTGCCAGCAGTCGGGGGGCCGACTCCTTCTTT. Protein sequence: CASSRGADSFF.